Detailed here is one TCR beta chain. No antigen is known for it. Qualities for individual bases were not recorded, and no much larger clone is one base off. Reading the label with the study, this specimen's time point is: about 28 days (+/-7) after the second vaccine dose. AZD1222 recipients whose second dose came at about 4 weeks and those whose second dose came at about 12 weeks were combined into one group, since spike-specific TCR depth and breadth did not differ between the two schedules. Vaccinee samples were obtained from the UK trials COV001 and COV002, which included a single-blind randomized controlled phase 2/3 trial of AZD1222 (ChAdOx1 nCoV-19) in healthy adults. Trial participant PBMC samples were collected at day 0 and day 28 after the second dose for TCRbeta chain sequencing. The record originates from a study of T cell responses to AZD1222 COVID-19 vaccine (TCRdb year 2021). Study-level background: A total of over 230 trial participants underwent TCR sequencing, of whom under 220 had received two doses of AZD1222 and approximately 26 had received two doses of the MenACWY control vaccine. Trial participants were enrolled by age into 18-55, 56-69 and 70-plus year subgroups, with about 150, 28 and 57 TCR-sequenced participants respectively. Results the study describes overall, beyond this receptor: In the small 56-69-year group, the increase in depth fell short of significance, most likely because of low power. No day 14 peak-response samples were available, so repertoires were characterized only after the peak T cell response. Participants were mostly white British and included more females than males, and it was suggested by the authors that clonal diversity may have been underestimated. The vaccine-associated CD4 TCRs covered the entire spike protein, and the dominant responses fell in regions 160-218 and 743-854. Spike-specific TCR breadth and depth rose significantly after two AZD1222 doses compared with day 0 and with MenACWY recipients. Epitopes outside the regions mutated in the B.1.351 and B.1.1.7 variants were reportedly recognized by nearly half of the unique spike-specific TCRs. Conclusions about previously exposed vaccinees are limited because only a handful of AZD1222 recipients were SARS-CoV-2 seropositive at baseline.

Taken from cysteine to phenylalanine, the CDR3 has 14 residues. This entry keeps only the CDR3 DNA: 42 bases, framed from base 1. The germline V gene yields MNHEY for CDR1 and SVGAGI for CDR2. Trimming takes 6 bases off V and 3 bases off J; junction bases not matched to a gene: 7. The CDR3 regions of human TCRbeta chains were analyzed by immunosequencing. The paper's data handling went like this. Repertoire TCRs were matched against a reference library of SARS-CoV-2-specific TCRs generated with the MIRA antigen-specificity platform. Breadth meant the fraction of unique TCRs that were SARS-CoV-2-associated, whereas depth meant the fraction of total T cells that were SARS-CoV-2-associated. Each spike-specific TCR was assigned to its reactive spike region and to a CD4 or CD8 class using the MIRA data. Log10-transformed breadth and depth values were compared by one-way ANOVA with Sidak's multiple comparisons tests. Not all clones reach the TCRdb copy of this immuneACCESS table, which keeps in-frame sequences only. Checked studies attribute under half of the gap to unresolved V genes and leave the rest unexplained. Clone size and the V and J calls come from that table; the DNA yielded D and trimming. In all, the sample holds about 110,000 clones, and about 92% of those were seen once. The top ten constitute under 10% of the sample.

The TCR comes from an adult who received the AZD1222 COVID-19 vaccine. The chain couples TRBV6-5 to TRBJ1-1, and TRBD1 matches 7 of the central bases. The specimen was peripheral blood, collected 28 days after the second AZD1222 dose. The nucleotide sequence is TGTGCCAGCAGGCACAGGGGTTTGGACACTGAAGCTTTCTTT. It translates to CASRHRGLDTEAFF.